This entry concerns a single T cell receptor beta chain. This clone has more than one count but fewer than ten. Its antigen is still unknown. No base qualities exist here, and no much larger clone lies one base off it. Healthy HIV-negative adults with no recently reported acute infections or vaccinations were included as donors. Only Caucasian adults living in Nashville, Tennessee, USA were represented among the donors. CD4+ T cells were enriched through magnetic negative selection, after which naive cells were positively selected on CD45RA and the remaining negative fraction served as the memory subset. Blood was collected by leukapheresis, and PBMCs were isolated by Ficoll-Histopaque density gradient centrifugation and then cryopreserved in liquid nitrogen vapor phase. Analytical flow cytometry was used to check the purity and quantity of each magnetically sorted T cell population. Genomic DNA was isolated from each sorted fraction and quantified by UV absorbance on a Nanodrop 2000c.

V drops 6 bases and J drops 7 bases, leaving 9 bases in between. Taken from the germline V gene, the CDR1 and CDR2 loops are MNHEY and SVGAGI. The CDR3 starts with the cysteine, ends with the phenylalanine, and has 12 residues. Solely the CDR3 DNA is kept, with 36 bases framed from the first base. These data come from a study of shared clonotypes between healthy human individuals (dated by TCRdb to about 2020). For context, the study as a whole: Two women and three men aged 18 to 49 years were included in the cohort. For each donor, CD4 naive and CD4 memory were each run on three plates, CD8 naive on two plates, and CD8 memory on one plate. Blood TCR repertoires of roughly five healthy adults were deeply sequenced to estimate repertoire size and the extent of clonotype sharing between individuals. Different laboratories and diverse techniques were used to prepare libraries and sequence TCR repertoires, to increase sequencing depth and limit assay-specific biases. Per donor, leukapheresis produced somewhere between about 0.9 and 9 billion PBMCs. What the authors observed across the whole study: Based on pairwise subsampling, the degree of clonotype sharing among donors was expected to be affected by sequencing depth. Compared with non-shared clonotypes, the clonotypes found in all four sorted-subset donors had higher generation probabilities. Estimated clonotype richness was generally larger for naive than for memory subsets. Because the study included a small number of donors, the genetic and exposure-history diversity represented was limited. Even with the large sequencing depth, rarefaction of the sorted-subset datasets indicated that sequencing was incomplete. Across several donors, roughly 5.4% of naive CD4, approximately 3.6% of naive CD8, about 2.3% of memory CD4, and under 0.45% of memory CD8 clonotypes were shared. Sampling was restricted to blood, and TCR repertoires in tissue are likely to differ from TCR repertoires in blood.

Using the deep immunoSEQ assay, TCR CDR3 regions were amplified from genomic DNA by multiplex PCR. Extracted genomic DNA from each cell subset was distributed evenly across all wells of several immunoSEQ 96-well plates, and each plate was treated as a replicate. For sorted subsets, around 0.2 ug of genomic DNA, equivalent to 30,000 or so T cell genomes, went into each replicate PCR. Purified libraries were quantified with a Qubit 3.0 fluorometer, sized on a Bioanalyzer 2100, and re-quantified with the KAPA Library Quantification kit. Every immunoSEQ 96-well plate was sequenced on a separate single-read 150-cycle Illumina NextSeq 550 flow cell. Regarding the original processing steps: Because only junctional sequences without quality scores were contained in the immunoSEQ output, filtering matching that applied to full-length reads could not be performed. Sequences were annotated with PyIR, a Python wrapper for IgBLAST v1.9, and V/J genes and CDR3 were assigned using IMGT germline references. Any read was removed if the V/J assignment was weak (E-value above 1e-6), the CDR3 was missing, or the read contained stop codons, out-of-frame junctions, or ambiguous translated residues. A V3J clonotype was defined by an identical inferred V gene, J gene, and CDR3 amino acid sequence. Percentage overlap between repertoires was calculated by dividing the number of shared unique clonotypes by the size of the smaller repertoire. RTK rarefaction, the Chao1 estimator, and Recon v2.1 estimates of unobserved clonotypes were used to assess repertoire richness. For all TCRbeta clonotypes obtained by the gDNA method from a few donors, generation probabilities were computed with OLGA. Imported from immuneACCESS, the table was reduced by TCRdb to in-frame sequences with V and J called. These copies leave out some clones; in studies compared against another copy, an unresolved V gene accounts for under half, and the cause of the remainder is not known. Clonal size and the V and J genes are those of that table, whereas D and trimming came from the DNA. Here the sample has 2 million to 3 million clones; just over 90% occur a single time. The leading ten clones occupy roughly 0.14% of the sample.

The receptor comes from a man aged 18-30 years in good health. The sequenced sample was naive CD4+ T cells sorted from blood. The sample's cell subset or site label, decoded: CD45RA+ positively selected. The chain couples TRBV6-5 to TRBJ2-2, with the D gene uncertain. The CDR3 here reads CASSRSHGELFF. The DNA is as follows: TGTGCCAGCAGCCGATCCCACGGGGAGCTGTTTTTT.